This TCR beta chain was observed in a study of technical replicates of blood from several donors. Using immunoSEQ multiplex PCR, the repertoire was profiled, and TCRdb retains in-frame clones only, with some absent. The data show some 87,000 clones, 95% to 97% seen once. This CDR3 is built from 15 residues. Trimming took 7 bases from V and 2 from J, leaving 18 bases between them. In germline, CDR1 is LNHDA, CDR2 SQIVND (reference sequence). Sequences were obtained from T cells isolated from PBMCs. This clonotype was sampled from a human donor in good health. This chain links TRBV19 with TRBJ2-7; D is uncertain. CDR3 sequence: CASTNHGSPPYEQYF. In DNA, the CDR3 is TGTGCCAGTACCAACCACGGGTCCCCACCCTACGAGCAGTACTTC.